This TCR beta chain came from a study of T cell changes during pregnancy in multiple sclerosis. Here immunoSEQ multiplex PCR was the method, and the copy in TCRdb shows in-frame clones only, minus some. The repertoire holds approximately 35,000 clones, with roughly nine tenths as singletons. The ends lost 7 bases at V and 3 bases at J; junction bases unmatched: 5. The CDR3 runs 14 residues. CDR1 and CDR2 (germline): MNHNS, SASEGT. The sequence was obtained from a female donor in good health, enrolled as a control in a pregnancy study. Sequenced here: CD4+ T cells from peripheral blood mononuclear cells, sampled after pregnancy. This chain links TRBV6-1 with TRBJ2-3; TRBD2 agrees at 9 bases. The CDR3 sequence is CASTNSGRTDTQYF. In DNA, the CDR3 is TGTGCCAGCACCAATAGCGGGAGAACAGATACGCAGTATTTT.